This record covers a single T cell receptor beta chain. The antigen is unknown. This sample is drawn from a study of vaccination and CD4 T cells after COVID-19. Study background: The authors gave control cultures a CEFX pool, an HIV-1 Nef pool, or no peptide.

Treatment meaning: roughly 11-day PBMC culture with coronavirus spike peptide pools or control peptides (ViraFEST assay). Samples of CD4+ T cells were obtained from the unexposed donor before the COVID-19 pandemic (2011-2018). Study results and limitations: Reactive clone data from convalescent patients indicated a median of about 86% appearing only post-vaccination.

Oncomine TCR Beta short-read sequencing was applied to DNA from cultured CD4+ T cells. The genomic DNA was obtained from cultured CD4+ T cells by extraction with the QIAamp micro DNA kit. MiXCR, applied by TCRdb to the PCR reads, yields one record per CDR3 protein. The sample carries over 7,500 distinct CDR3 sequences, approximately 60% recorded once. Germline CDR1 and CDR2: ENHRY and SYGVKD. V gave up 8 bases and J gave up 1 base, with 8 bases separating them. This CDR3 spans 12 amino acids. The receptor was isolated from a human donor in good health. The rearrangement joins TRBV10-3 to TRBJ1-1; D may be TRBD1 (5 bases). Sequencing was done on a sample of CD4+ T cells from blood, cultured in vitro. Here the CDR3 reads CAISRGNTEAFF. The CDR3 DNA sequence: TGTGCCATCTCGAGGGGGAACACTGAAGCTTTCTTT.